Reported below is one TCR beta chain. The assay was immunoSEQ multiplex PCR, and TCRdb's table has in-frame clones only and misses some. The sample has 200,000 to 300,000 clones, nearly 85% seen once. This sample stems from a study of blood T cell repertoires in COVID-19. Germline CDR1 and CDR2: LNHDA and SQIVND (reference sequence). The V and J ends lost 5 bases and 7 bases, in that order; junction bases with no gene match: 14. The CDR3 has 16 residues. Sequenced sample: peripheral blood. The rearrangement uses TRBV19 and TRBJ1-2; TRBD1 matches at 9 bases. The receptor was isolated from a human donor in a cohort sampled during active COVID-19. The CDR3 DNA reads TGTGCCAGTAGTTTCACAGGGGGCTTTCGTCGTGGTGGCTACACCTTC. Encoded protein: CASSFTGGFRRGGYTF.